This T cell receptor (beta chain) was sequenced in a study of PD-1 blockade in classical Hodgkin lymphoma. Study-level findings and limits: Possible causes of repertoire differences, disease activity or prior therapy, remain undefined. Baseline TCR diversity was reportedly lower in newly diagnosed patients than in healthy donors. It was reported as lower still in relapsed/refractory patients. With CD4+ cells, TCR diversity rose significantly by C4D1, but not with CD8+ cells. Before treatment, complete responders showed about the same diversity as newly diagnosed patients.

Trimming cost V 5 bases and J 7 bases; bases outside gene matches: 23. The CDR3 loop spans 19 amino acids. CDR1 and CDR2 from the germline V gene are KGHSH and LQKENI. Concerning this clone: Its antigen is unknown.

Relapse after autologous stem cell transplantation occurred in every patient, and brentuximab vedotin exposure varied. Data came from immunoSEQ multiplex PCR; TCRdb stores just in-frame clones and leaves some out. The profile shows 9,000 to 13,000 clones, more than 75% of them singletons. This specimen consisted of peripheral blood mononuclear cells (PBMCs), obtained before the second cycle of nivolumab. The genes are TRBV18 and TRBJ2-1, with 7 positions matching TRBD2. The sequence was obtained from a human donor with classical Hodgkin lymphoma. CDR3 nucleotide sequence: TGTGCCAGCTCAAAAAACCCGACCGGCGGGAGCGGGTTGATGAATGAGCAGTTCTTC. Translated: CASSKNPTGGSGLMNEQFF.